Shown below are 24 T cell receptor beta chains from a single sample sequenced in a study of T-cell reconstitution after alpha-beta-depleted transplantation in children (dated by TCRdb to the mid-2010s). The library was obtained by PCR. TCRdb lists the instrument as Illumina HiSeq 2500. TCR library preparation used molecular barcoding, with unique molecular identifiers applied to normalize quantification of the TCRbeta repertoire. TCRdb handled the public reads itself, with Q25 trimming in fastp and clone calling in MiXCR, and kept productive beta chains. Rows with a matching CDR3 protein are joined into one entry that keeps the most common DNA and genes. This sample gives some 75,000 distinct CDR3 sequences in total; 7.3% of them show up just once. The ten largest account for around 2.4% of the sample. The sample was PBMCs from the stem cell graft donor, taken from the stem cell graft. These TCRs come from a human donor who donated a stem cell graft to a child with acute lymphoblastic leukemia.

Ten or more counts support this clonotype. The V call is TRBV5-1, the J call TRBJ1-1; D might be TRBD1 (5 bases). Germline V lookup: CDR1 SGHRS, CDR2 YFSETQ. The ends were cut back, 7 bases at V and 8 bases at J, with 18 bases in the middle. CDR3 size: 13 residues. The CDR3 protein is CASGDEPPQEAFF. The CDR3 DNA follows: TGCGCCAGCGGGGACGAACCCCCTCAGGAAGCTTTCTTT.

This chain connects TRBV20-1 to TRBJ1-3; D is unresolved. The CDR3 has 15 residues. V was trimmed by 4 bases and J by 0 bases, leaving 13 bases between them. Germline V gene data show CDR1 as DFQATT and CDR2 as SNEGSKA (reference sequence). This CDR3 reads CSATDPSGSGNTIYF. The CDR3 DNA reads TGCAGTGCTACGGACCCCTCTGGCTCTGGAAACACCATATATTTT.

The rearrangement links TRBV9 to TRBJ2-7, with TRBD2 identical over 10 bases. Germline V CDR1 and CDR2: SGDLS, YYNGEE. The CDR3 contains 15 residues. V was clipped by 0 bases and J by 0 bases; unmatched bases: 0. The CDR3 nucleotides read TGTGCCAGCAGCGTAGCTAGCGGGGGCTCCTACGAGCAGTACTTC. Translation: CASSVASGGSYEQYF.

This clonotype was seen many times. The chain combines TRBV6-1 with TRBJ2-3; 10 nucleotides align to TRBD1. The CDR3 contains 14 residues. Per the germline V gene, CDR1 is MNHNS and CDR2 is SASEGT. With 6 bases clipped from V and 2 bases from J, the junction kept 2 bases outside the gene matches. Here the CDR3 reads CASRGTGDTDTQYF. The CDR3 DNA is TGTGCCAGCAGGGGGACAGGGGACACAGATACGCAGTATTTT.

This clonotype has ten or more counts. The chain uses TRBV5-1 and TRBJ2-7; D is unclear. Germline V lookup: CDR1 SGHRS, CDR2 YFSETQ. Trimming shortened V by 7 bases and J by 0 bases, and 8 bases separated the two germline ends. CDR3 length equals 12 residues. As DNA, the CDR3 is TGCGCCAGCGGCCGGGTCTCCTACGAGCAGTACTTC. Amino acid sequence: CASGRVSYEQYF.

This clonotype was observed at least ten times. V is TRBV7-9 and J is TRBJ2-4; 8 bases match TRBD1. This CDR3 comprises 17 residues. Germline CDR1 reads SEHNR; CDR2 reads FQNEAQ (reference sequence). The trim removed 5 bases at V and 3 bases at J, leaving 12 bases unmatched. The chain's CDR3 is CASSQSATGANKNIQYF. The CDR3 nucleotides read TGTGCCAGCAGCCAAAGTGCGACAGGGGCGAACAAAAACATTCAGTACTTC.

This clonotype has just a few counts. V usage is TRBV7-8 and J usage is TRBJ2-3, with D possibly being TRBD2 (6 bases). This CDR3 is 16 amino acids long. V was cut by 1 base and J by 4 bases, with 15 bases left in between. Germline CDR1 is SGHVS and CDR2 is FQNEAQ. The CDR3 loop is CASSLVEGNPPDTQYF. CDR3 nucleotide sequence: TGTGCCAGCAGCTTAGTGGAGGGAAACCCCCCAGATACGCAGTATTTT. Variable domain in full (rest from reference TRBV7-8 and TRBJ2-3): GAGVSQSPRYKVAKRGQDVALRCDPISGHVSLFWYQQALGQGPEFLTYFQNEAQLDKSGLPSDRFFAERPEGSVSTLKIQRTQQEDSAVYLCASSLVEGNPPDTQYFGPGTRLTVL.

The rearrangement joins TRBV5-4 to TRBJ1-1; no firm D call. This CDR3 spans 13 amino acids. V was shortened by 7 bases and J by 4 bases, with 14 bases between the two germline ends. Germline assignment: CDR1 SGHNT and CDR2 YYREEE (reference sequence). This CDR3 reads CASRYSRSTEAFF. In DNA form, the CDR3 reads TGTGCCAGCCGCTATTCGAGGAGCACTGAAGCTTTCTTT.

This clonotype has a count of ten or more. The J gene is TRBJ1-2, the V gene TRBV10-3, with a weak D call TRBD1 (5 bases). Trimming pared 6 bases from V and 5 bases from J, leaving 13 bases between. CDR3 length: 13 amino acids. Germline CDR1 reads ENHRY; CDR2 reads SYGVKD. The CDR3 sequence: CAISESGKYGYTF. In nucleotides, the CDR3 is TGTGCCATCAGCGAATCAGGGAAGTATGGCTACACCTTC.

As for this clonotype: One end of the junction varies from germline; a read error may be responsible. This CDR3 reads CAISDPARRARGAFF. CDR3 coding DNA: TGTGCCATCAGTGACCCCGCAAGGAGAGCACGCGGAGCTTTCTTT. The rearrangement links TRBV6-1 to TRBJ1-1; D uncertain. CDR1 is MNHNS and CDR2 is SASEGT in the germline V gene. This CDR3 spans 15 amino acids.

This clonotype was seen repeatedly, ten times or more. The rearrangement uses TRBV24-1 and TRBJ1-2; TRBD1 aligns across 9 bases. V was clipped by 8 bases and J by 2 bases; unmatched bases: 8. The germline V gene encodes CDR1 KGHDR and CDR2 SFDVKD. CDR3 length: 15 amino acids. CDR3 in DNA: TGTGCCACCACCGGAACCGGGACAGGGAACTATGGCTACACCTTC. This encodes CATTGTGTGNYGYTF.

The rearrangement joins TRBV12-3 or TRBV12-4 to TRBJ2-2, with TRBD2 matching 13 bases. The V gene end was trimmed by 6 bases and the J gene end by 3 bases; junction bases not matched to a gene: 16. This CDR3 has 20 amino acids. CDR3 loop: CASSLRTSGGPTSHTGELFF. CDR3 coding DNA: TGTGCCAGCAGCCTAAGGACTAGCGGGGGCCCCACATCCCACACCGGGGAGCTGTTTTTT.

This clonotype showed up many times. The chain recombines TRBV6-5 with TRBJ1-2, with D possibly being TRBD1 (6 bases). From germline, CDR1 is MNHEY and CDR2 SVGAGI. The CDR3 extends over 16 amino acids. V was pared by 6 bases and J by 2 bases, with 19 bases between. CDR3 residues: CASSLDLGGPNYGYTF. As DNA, the CDR3 is TGTGCCAGCAGCCTCGACCTGGGGGGCCCCAACTATGGCTACACCTTC.

The rearrangement links TRBV19 to TRBJ2-2; 10 bases are a match to TRBD1. This CDR3 has 17 amino acids. Germline CDR1 is LNHDA and CDR2 is SQIVND (reference sequence). J was trimmed by 2 bases and V by 2 bases; bases with no gene match: 5. CDR3 residues: CASSIPGQGVNTGELFF. In DNA form, the CDR3 reads TGTGCCAGTAGTATACCCGGACAGGGGGTAAACACCGGGGAGCTGTTTTTT.

The table lists this clonotype with many counts. The V and J genes are TRBV9 and TRBJ1-5, with TRBD1 matching 7 bases. The CDR3 length is 14 residues. The V gene end was trimmed by 3 bases and the J gene end by 3 bases; junction bases not matched to a gene: 3. Germline V CDR1 and CDR2: SGDLS, YYNGEE. CDR3 sequence reads: CASSAGQSNQPQHF. CDR3 nucleotides: TGTGCCAGCAGCGCGGGACAGTCCAATCAGCCCCAGCATTTT.

V usage is TRBV19 and J usage is TRBJ1-2; D ambiguous. The CDR3 has 16 residues. V lost 1 base to trimming and J lost 2 bases, with 14 bases between them. Germline CDR1 LNHDA, CDR2 SQIVND (reference sequence). CDR3: CASSIASGGRNYGYTF. CDR3 DNA: TGTGCCAGTAGTATAGCGAGTGGCGGACGAAACTATGGCTACACCTTC.

This clonotype was recorded many times. The chain couples TRBV10-3 to TRBJ1-6, with D perhaps matching TRBD1 (6 bases). This CDR3 has 15 amino acids. Germline V gene sequence: CDR1 ENHRY, CDR2 SYGVKD. The V end lost 2 bases, the J end lost 8 bases, and 13 bases lay between the germline ends. CDR3 loop: CAISEPTGRYSPLHF. In DNA, the CDR3 is TGTGCCATCAGTGAGCCCACAGGGAGGTATTCACCCCTCCACTTT.

This clonotype was found many times. The CDR3 DNA follows: TGTGCCAGCAGGCAGGACGTGCAGTTCTCCTACGAGCAGTACTTC. Protein: CASRQDVQFSYEQYF. The chain carries TRBV12-3 or TRBV12-4 and TRBJ2-7, with no clear D. The length of the CDR3 is 15 residues. V was shortened by 6 bases and J by 0 bases, with 15 bases between the two germline ends.

In its sample, this clonotype was seen many times. V gene TRBV29-1 combines with J gene TRBJ2-1, with TRBD1 identical over 8 bases. Germline V gene data show CDR1 as SQVTM and CDR2 as ANQGSEA. The length of the CDR3 is 14 residues. V dropped 4 bases and J dropped 9; count of bases not matched to a gene: 11. In nucleotides, the CDR3 is TGCAGCGTTGCAGCAGGGGGCGGTGGCCCTGAGCAGTTCTTC. This encodes CSVAAGGGGPEQFF.

This clonotype came up many times. This chain uses TRBV3-1 with TRBJ1-1; D gene ambiguous. CDR1 LGHDT and CDR2 YNNKEL come from the germline V gene (reference sequence). This CDR3 comprises 14 residues. Trimming took off 4 bases at V and 6 bases at J, with 15 bases between the two ends. CDR3 DNA: TGTGCCAGCAGCCCGCTTAATGGGGATGCTGAAGCTTTCTTT. Its translation: CASSPLNGDAEAFF.

The chain links TRBV12-3 or TRBV12-4 to TRBJ1-1, with 8 bases fitting TRBD1. This CDR3 is built from 14 residues. V shed 8 bases, J shed 5 bases, and the junction held 10 bases outside the gene matches. CDR3 bases: TGTGCCAGCCAGGGGGCTTGGCCGGGTACTGAAGCTTTCTTT. This gives the protein CASQGAWPGTEAFF.

This clonotype was seen a few times. The chain links TRBV3-1 to TRBJ2-5; D gene unclear. Germline V gene data show CDR1 as LGHDT and CDR2 as YNNKEL (reference sequence). V was pared by 4 bases and J by 2 bases, with 8 bases between. The CDR3 is made up of 13 amino acids. CDR3 DNA sequence: TGTGCCAGCAGCCTTGACTCTCAAGAGACCCAGTACTTC. It specifies CASSLDSQETQYF.

Sample share makes this clonotype medium-sized. In DNA form, the CDR3 reads TGCGCCAGCAGCCAAGAGGACGGGGGGGCCTACAATGAGCAGTTCTTC. Encoded protein: CASSQEDGGAYNEQFF. The chain employs TRBV4-3 and TRBJ2-1; 8 nucleotides match TRBD2. Germline-derived CDR1 and CDR2 are LGHNA and YSLEER. With 0 bases clipped from V and 2 bases from J, the junction kept 3 bases outside the gene matches. The CDR3 totals 16 residues.

This clonotype was counted many times. The V and J genes are TRBV2 and TRBJ2-3; the match to TRBD2 covers 12 bases. Germline values: CDR1 SNHLY, CDR2 FYNNEI. The CDR3 has 16 residues. The ends lost 3 bases at V and 2 bases at J; junction bases unmatched: 3. CDR3: CASSEGLAGVTDTQYF. The CDR3 DNA reads as TGTGCCAGCAGTGAGGGACTAGCGGGCGTCACAGATACGCAGTATTTT. The complete variable domain, with remaining parts taken from reference TRBV2 and TRBJ2-3, reads EPEVTQTPSHQVTQMGQEVILRCVPISNHLYFYWYRQILGQKVEFLVSFYNNEISEKSEIFDDQFSVERPDGSNFTLKIRSTKLEDSAMYFCASSEGLAGVTDTQYFGPGTRLTVL.